The 2 T cell receptor beta chains listed next were all sequenced from one sample in a study of cytomegalovirus exposure and HLA in healthy donors. Use of 60 Vbeta and 13 Jbeta primers characterized the PCR. Here immunoSEQ multiplex PCR was the method, and the copy in TCRdb shows in-frame clones only, minus some. The repertoire has 200,000 to 250,000 clones, roughly four fifths of them found once; the top ten carry 2.5% to 3%. Sequencing used PBMCs. These receptors all come from a woman aged 40 to 50 in good health and CMV-seronegative.

V usage is TRBV7-2 and J usage is TRBJ2-5; 7 bases are a match to TRBD2. The CDR3 is made up of 15 amino acids. CDR1 is SGHTA, CDR2 FQGNSA, per germline. Trimming removed 5 bases from V and 1 base from J; junction bases left unmatched: 7. CDR3 coding DNA: TGTGCCAGCAGCCCCCACGGGACTACCCAAGAGACCCAGTACTTC. As protein: CASSPHGTTQETQYF.

The V and J genes are TRBV29-1 and TRBJ2-2; 7 positions agree with TRBD1. Germline-derived CDR1 and CDR2 are SQVTM and ANQGSEA. This CDR3 region has 13 residues. Germline trimming cut 3 bases from V and 6 bases from J; bases unmatched to any gene: 4. CDR3 bases: TGCAGCGTTGAGAGACAGGGCTCCGGGGAGCTGTTTTTT. Protein: CSVERQGSGELFF.